A selection of T cell receptor beta chains follows, all from one sample in a study of early T cells in non-severe SARS-CoV-2 infection. TCRdb ran MiXCR on the 5' RACE reads and lists one entry per CDR3 protein. The data hold 90,000 to 120,000 distinct CDR3 sequences, with 11% observed a single time. The sample consisted of whole blood. The origin of the receptors is an adult who was a healthcare worker with PCR-confirmed SARS-CoV-2 infection or an uninfected control (not recorded which). The CDR3 runs from the conserved cysteine through the conserved F or W. A D gene is named only where the DNA matches it firmly.

d_call,v_call,j_call,cdr3_aa
.,TRBV4-1,TRBJ2-6,CASSQPGQMISGANVLTF
.,TRBV20-1,TRBJ1-1,CSAKPGQSSTEAFF
.,TRBV7-2,TRBJ1-1,CASSLVLWGNTEAFF
TRBD1,TRBV6-6,TRBJ2-7,CASSKQGPYEQYF
.,TRBV27,TRBJ2-1,CASSWRRDSDSYNEQFF
.,TRBV27,TRBJ2-5,CASSFGGTETQYF
TRBD2,TRBV7-2,TRBJ2-7,CASSLRSLAGGPSYEQYF
.,TRBV6-1,TRBJ1-2,CASSEAYGANYGYTF
.,TRBV19,TRBJ1-2,CASSRDAGLGYGYTF
.,TRBV6-2/TRBV6-3,TRBJ2-2,CANSRDWRAGELFF
.,TRBV12-5,TRBJ2-1,CASATRSNEQFF
TRBD2,TRBV28,TRBJ2-1,CASSLSGGRVNEQFF
.,TRBV28,TRBJ1-6,CASSLGGTILHF
.,TRBV29-1,TRBJ2-2,CSVRQGENTGELFF
.,TRBV20-1,TRBJ1-1,CSANRESAFF
TRBD1,TRBV27,TRBJ1-1,CASSLRQGIEAFF
TRBD2,TRBV18,TRBJ2-1,CASSLPGGEQFF
.,TRBV28,TRBJ2-1,CASSLSWGWFF
.,TRBV4-1,TRBJ2-1,CASSQALSGRYNEQFF
TRBD2,TRBV6-5,TRBJ2-1,CASSPSGRANEQFF
.,TRBV6-4,TRBJ1-2,CASSEGHSTNYGYTF
TRBD2,TRBV29-1,TRBJ2-1,CSVQLPRLAGRVNEQFF